Listed below are T cell receptor beta chains from one sample, sequenced in a study of graft-versus-host responses after intestinal transplantation. The data were produced by immunoSEQ multiplex PCR, yet TCRdb's version contains in-frame clones alone and is incomplete. This table has about 6,900 clones, just under 25% appearing once. The material sequenced was alloreactive CD4+ T cells from a mixed lymphocyte reaction culture, taken before transplantation. The receptors were gathered from a human patient who was an organ donor for intestinal transplantation. Both conserved end residues are part of each CDR3. D genes are given only for firm matches. Only some rows state a clone size, as once, few, many or a class for expanded clones.

clone size	D gene	J gene	V gene	CDR3 protein	CDR3 DNA
medium-sized	.	TRBJ1-4	TRBV19	CASFYNRLFSAATNEKLFF	TGTGCCAGTTTTTATAACAGGCTCTTCTCGGCTGCAACTAATGAAAAACTGTTTTTT
few	.	TRBJ2-4	TRBV30	CAWSSGVGGNSLAKNIQYF	TGTGCCTGGAGTTCAGGGGTTGGGGGGAACAGTCTAGCCAAAAACATTCAGTACTTC
few	.	TRBJ2-2	TRBV7-2	CASSFFSLLASNTGELFF	TGTGCCAGCAGCTTCTTTTCCCTCCTAGCGTCGAACACCGGGGAGCTGTTTTTT
.	.	TRBJ2-1	TRBV11-3	CASSLDPPHTVNEQFF	TGTGCCAGCAGCTTAGACCCCCCCCACACAGTTAATGAGCAGTTCTTC
.	.	TRBJ1-4	TRBV6-9	CASSYAGGLFF	TGTGCCAGCAGTTACGCGGGAGGACTGTTTTTT
.	TRBD2	TRBJ2-3	TRBV11-2	CASSLVASGTDTQYF	TGTGCCAGCAGCTTAGTGGCTAGCGGGACAGATACGCAGTATTTT
.	.	TRBJ2-6	TRBV6-5	CASSYSGANVLTF	TGTGCCAGCAGTTACTCTGGGGCCAACGTCCTGACTTTC
medium-sized	.	TRBJ2-7	TRBV7-9	CASSSRVRDEQYF	TGTGCCAGCAGCAGCCGGGTCCGGGACGAGCAGTACTTC
few	.	TRBJ2-7	TRBV6-1	CASSPGRFGYEQYF	TGTGCCAGCAGCCCGGGGAGGTTTGGCTACGAGCAGTACTTC
.	.	TRBJ2-7	TRBV10-3	CASIDIYEQYF	TGTGCCAGCATCGACATCTACGAGCAGTACTTC
.	.	TRBJ2-2	TRBV30	CAWSVGPGELFF	TGTGCCTGGAGTGTAGGCCCCGGGGAGCTGTTTTTT
.	.	TRBJ2-7	TRBV5-1	CASSQGSNTYEQYF	TGCGCCAGCAGCCAAGGGTCCAATACCTACGAGCAGTACTTC
.	.	TRBJ1-4	TRBV11-1	CASSLETTNEKLFF	TGTGCCAGCAGCTTGGAAACAACTAATGAAAAACTGTTTTTT
.	TRBD2	TRBJ2-7	TRBV29-1	CSVGLAGGSEQYF	TGCAGCGTTGGACTAGCGGGAGGGAGTGAGCAGTACTTC
few	TRBD2	TRBJ2-3	TRBV9	CASSVASGSTDTQYF	TGTGCCAGCAGCGTAGCTAGCGGGAGCACAGATACGCAGTATTTT
many	.	TRBJ2-2	TRBV6-6	CASSYSIKELFF	TGTGCCAGCAGTTACTCGATCAAGGAGCTGTTTTTT
medium-sized	TRBD1	TRBJ2-1	TRBV7-3	CASSPDRGSYNEQFF	TGTGCCAGCAGCCCGGACAGGGGCTCCTACAATGAGCAGTTCTTC
.	.	TRBJ2-2	TRBV7-9	CASSPTNTGELFF	TGTGCCAGCAGCCCGACTAACACCGGGGAGCTGTTTTTT
.	TRBD1	TRBJ1-2	TRBV9	CASSQTGGYGYTF	TGTGCCAGCAGCCAGACAGGGGGCTATGGCTACACCTTC
few	.	TRBJ1-5	TRBV6-6	CASSLQASNQPQHF	TGTGCCAGCAGTTTACAGGCAAGCAATCAGCCCCAGCATTTT
few	.	TRBJ2-5	TRBV5-1	CASSYADGASTQYF	TGCGCCAGCAGCTACGCCGACGGGGCGTCGACCCAGTACTTC
.	TRBD2	TRBJ2-1	TRBV5-6	CASRAGTSGRDNEQFF	TGTGCCAGCAGGGCCGGGACTAGCGGGAGAGACAATGAGCAGTTCTTC
few	TRBD2	TRBJ2-1	TRBV7-9	CASSAGLATWEQFF	TGTGCCAGCAGCGCGGGACTAGCGACGTGGGAGCAGTTCTTC
.	TRBD1	TRBJ2-7	TRBV11-3	CASSRTGTGSYEQYF	TGTGCCAGCAGCCGTACCGGGACAGGAAGTTACGAGCAGTACTTC
.	TRBD1	TRBJ1-5	TRBV6-1	CASSRTGGNQPQHF	TGTGCCAGCAGTAGGACAGGGGGCAATCAGCCCCAGCATTTT
few	TRBD2	TRBJ2-3	TRBV4-2	CASRLAGLTGDTQYF	TGTGCCAGCAGATTAGCGGGGCTCACCGGAGATACGCAGTATTTT
few	.	TRBJ2-5	TRBV7-9	CASSLRDLQETQYF	TGTGCCAGCAGCTTACGGGACCTCCAAGAGACCCAGTACTTC
once	TRBD1	TRBJ1-2	TRBV7-8	CASSLGQGYGYTF	TGTGCCAGCAGCCTCGGACAGGGCTATGGCTACACCTTC
few	TRBD1	TRBJ1-5	TRBV7-3	CASSWGQFNQPQHF	TGTGCCAGCAGCTGGGGACAGTTCAATCAGCCCCAGCATTTT
few	.	TRBJ2-3	TRBV30	CAWSVGGVGRPDTQYF	TGTGCCTGGAGTGTAGGAGGGGTGGGGCGCCCAGATACGCAGTATTTT
.	TRBD1	TRBJ2-7	TRBV5-1	CASSFTGGDEQYF	TGCGCCAGCAGCTTCACAGGGGGAGACGAGCAGTACTTC
.	.	TRBJ2-2	TRBV12-5	CASGLVGSDTGELFF	TGTGCTAGTGGTTTGGTAGGGTCGGACACCGGGGAGCTGTTTTTT
few	.	TRBJ1-1	TRBV6-5	CASSLSLNTEAFF	TGTGCCAGCAGTTTATCTCTGAACACTGAAGCTTTCTTT
.	.	TRBJ2-7	TRBV7-5	CASSFDRGDEQYF	TGTGCCAGCAGCTTCGACAGGGGTGACGAGCAGTACTTC
medium-sized	.	TRBJ2-7	TRBV30	CAWELVYEQYF	TGTGCCTGGGAACTAGTCTACGAGCAGTACTTC
few	.	TRBJ2-3	TRBV5-6	CASSADPGRIKDTQYF	TGTGCCAGCAGCGCCGACCCGGGACGGATAAAAGATACGCAGTATTTT
medium-sized	.	TRBJ2-7	TRBV7-2	CASSLGGSGSYEQYF	TGTGCCAGCAGCTTAGGTGGTAGCGGCTCCTACGAGCAGTACTTC
.	.	TRBJ2-5	TRBV6-6	CASSYFETQYF	TGTGCCAGCAGTTACTTCGAGACCCAGTACTTC
few	.	TRBJ2-2	TRBV10-3	CAISVVGTTNTGELFF	TGTGCCATCAGTGTCGTCGGGACCACGAACACCGGGGAGCTGTTTTTT
few	.	TRBJ1-2	TRBV7-3	CASSTGVVGYTF	TGTGCCAGCAGCACGGGTGTTGTGGGCTACACCTTC
once	.	TRBJ2-1	TRBV19	CASSIDSYGAYNEQFF	TGTGCCAGTAGTATAGATTCCTACGGGGCTTACAATGAGCAGTTCTTC
.	.	TRBJ2-2	TRBV7-2	CASSRGRLGRTNTGELFF	TGTGCCAGCAGCAGAGGGCGGCTAGGACGTACGAACACCGGGGAGCTGTTTTTT
.	.	TRBJ2-5	TRBV11-2	CASSLVGEETQYF	TGTGCCAGCAGCTTAGTCGGGGAAGAGACCCAGTACTTC
.	.	TRBJ2-2	TRBV11-3	CASSLVGDTGELFF	TGTGCCAGCAGCTTAGTGGGAGACACCGGGGAGCTGTTTTTT
few	TRBD1	TRBJ2-5	TRBV19	CASSIGTGVETQYF	TGTGCCAGTAGTATAGGGACAGGGGTGGAGACCCAGTACTTC